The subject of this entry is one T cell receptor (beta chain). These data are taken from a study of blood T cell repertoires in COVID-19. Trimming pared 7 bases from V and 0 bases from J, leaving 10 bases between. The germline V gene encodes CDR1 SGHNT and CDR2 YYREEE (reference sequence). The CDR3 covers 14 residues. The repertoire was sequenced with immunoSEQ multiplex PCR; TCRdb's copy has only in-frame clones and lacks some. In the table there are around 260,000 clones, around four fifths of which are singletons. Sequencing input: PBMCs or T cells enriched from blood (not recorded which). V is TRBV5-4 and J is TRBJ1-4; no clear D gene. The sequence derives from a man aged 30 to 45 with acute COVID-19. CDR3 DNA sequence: TGTGCCAGCCGCGATCGAGCAACTAATGAAAAACTGTTTTTT. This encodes CASRDRATNEKLFF.